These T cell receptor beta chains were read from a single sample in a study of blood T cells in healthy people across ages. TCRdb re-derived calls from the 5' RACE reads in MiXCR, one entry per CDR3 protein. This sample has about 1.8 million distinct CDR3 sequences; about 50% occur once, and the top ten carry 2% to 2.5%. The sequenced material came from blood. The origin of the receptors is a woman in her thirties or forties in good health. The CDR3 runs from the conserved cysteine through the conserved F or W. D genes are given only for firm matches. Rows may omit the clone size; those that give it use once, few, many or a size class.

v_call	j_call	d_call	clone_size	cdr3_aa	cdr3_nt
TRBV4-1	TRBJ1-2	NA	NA	CASSQGAGFGNYGYTF	TGCGCCAGCAGCCAAGGTGCAGGGTTTGGGAACTATGGCTACACCTTC
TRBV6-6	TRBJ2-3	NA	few	CASMAGNRDTQYF	TGTGCCAGCATGGCGGGTAATAGAGATACGCAGTATTTT
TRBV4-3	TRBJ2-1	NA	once	CASSQEEGRGGRDEQFF	TGCGCCAGCAGCCAAGAGGAAGGCAGGGGGGGGAGGGATGAGCAGTTCTTC
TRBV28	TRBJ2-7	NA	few	CASSFGVPYEQYF	TGTGCCAGCTCCTTCGGGGTACCCTACGAGCAGTACTTC
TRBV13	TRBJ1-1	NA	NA	CASSYRRSAISLNTEAFF	TGTGCCAGCAGCTACCGGCGTTCCGCGATATCACTGAACACTGAAGCTTTCTTT
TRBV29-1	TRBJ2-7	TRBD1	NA	CSVGDRGREQYF	TGCAGCGTTGGGGACAGGGGGCGCGAGCAGTACTTC
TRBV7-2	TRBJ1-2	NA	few	CASSLEWGVGYTF	TGTGCCAGCAGCTTAGAATGGGGGGTTGGCTACACCTTC
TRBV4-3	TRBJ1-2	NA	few	CASSQAAGDGYGYTF	TGCGCCAGCAGCCAAGCGGCAGGAGATGGATATGGCTACACCTTC
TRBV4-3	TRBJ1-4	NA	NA	CASSHDLGREKLFF	TGCGCCAGCAGCCATGATTTGGGGAGGGAAAAACTGTTTTTT
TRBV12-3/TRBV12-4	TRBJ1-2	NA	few	CASSLGLDQLHGYTF	TGTGCCAGCAGCCTCGGGCTGGATCAGCTTCATGGCTACACCTTC
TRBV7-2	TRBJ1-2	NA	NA	CASSLEVVYGYTF	TGTGCCAGCAGCTTAGAAGTGGTCTATGGCTACACCTTC
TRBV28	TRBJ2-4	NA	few	CASSLGPSLAKNIQYF	TGTGCCAGCAGTCTGGGACCCTCCCTAGCCAAAAACATTCAGTACTTC
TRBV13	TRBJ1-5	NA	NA	CASSLGFGSNQPQHF	TGTGCCAGCAGCTTAGGATTTGGTAGCAATCAGCCCCAGCATTTT
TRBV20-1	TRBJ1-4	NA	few	CSARDGIQEKLFF	TGCAGTGCTAGAGACGGGATCCAGGAAAAACTGTTTTTT
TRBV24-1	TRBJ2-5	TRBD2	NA	CATSEPRGAQETQYF	TGTGCCACCAGTGAGCCGCGGGGGGCCCAAGAGACCCAGTACTTC
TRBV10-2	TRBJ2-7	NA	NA	CATRRGKYEQYF	TGCGCCACCAGGCGAGGGAAATACGAGCAGTACTTC
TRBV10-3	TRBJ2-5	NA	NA	CAISPGNTRVETQYF	TGTGCCATCTCCCCGGGGAATACCCGGGTAGAGACCCAGTACTTC
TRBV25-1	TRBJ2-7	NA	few	CASSVVYEQYF	TGTGCCAGCAGTGTAGTATACGAGCAGTACTTC
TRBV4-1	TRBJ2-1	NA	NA	CASSQDVGAMRNEQFF	TGCGCCAGCAGCCAAGATGTCGGAGCCATGAGGAATGAGCAGTTCTTC
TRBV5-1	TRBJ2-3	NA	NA	CASSLGQSSDTQYF	TGCGCCAGCAGCTTGGGACAGTCCTCAGATACGCAGTATTTT
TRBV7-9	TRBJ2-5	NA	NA	CANHRDQGETQYF	TGTGCCAACCACAGAGACCAGGGAGAGACCCAGTACTTC
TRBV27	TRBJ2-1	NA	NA	CASSLSVRYNEQFF	TGTGCCAGCAGTTTATCGGTCAGGTACAATGAGCAGTTCTTC
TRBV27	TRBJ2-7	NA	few	CASMVDSLGEYEQYF	TGTGCCAGCATGGTCGACAGTCTGGGGGAATACGAGCAGTACTTC
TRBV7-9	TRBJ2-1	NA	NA	CASSWTPSSYNEQFF	TGTGCCAGCAGTTGGACTCCGAGCTCCTACAATGAGCAGTTCTTC
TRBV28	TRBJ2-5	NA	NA	CASSFASAHQETQYF	TGTGCCAGCAGTTTCGCTAGCGCGCACCAAGAGACCCAGTACTTC
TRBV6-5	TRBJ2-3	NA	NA	CASSYQGINTDTQYF	TGTGCCAGCAGTTACCAAGGGATTAACACAGATACGCAGTATTTT
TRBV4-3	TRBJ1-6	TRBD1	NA	CASREGGDGSPLHF	TGCGCCAGCAGGGAAGGGGGCGACGGTTCACCCCTCCACTTT
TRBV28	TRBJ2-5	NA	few	CASSSVPRTAAGETQYF	TGTGCCAGCAGCTCCGTCCCGCGGACAGCTGCGGGAGAGACCCAGTACTTC
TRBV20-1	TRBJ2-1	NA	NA	CSARGPHLGEQFF	TGCAGTGCTAGAGGCCCCCATTTGGGCGAGCAGTTCTTC
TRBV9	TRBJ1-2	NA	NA	CASSVNQGYGYTF	TGTGCCAGCAGCGTGAATCAGGGCTATGGCTACACCTTC
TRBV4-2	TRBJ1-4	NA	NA	CASSQAPGLNNEKLFF	TGTGCCAGCAGCCAAGCGCCGGGACTGAATAATGAAAAACTGTTTTTT
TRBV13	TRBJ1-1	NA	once	CASSSYREKGTEAFF	TGTGCCAGCAGCTCATACAGGGAGAAGGGCACTGAAGCTTTCTTT
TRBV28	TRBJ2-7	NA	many	CASSPGYYEQYF	TGTGCCAGCAGTCCTGGATATTACGAGCAGTACTTC
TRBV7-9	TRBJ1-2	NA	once	CASSLDRGGASNYGYTF	TGTGCCAGCAGCTTAGATCGAGGGGGGGCCAGTAACTATGGCTACACCTTC
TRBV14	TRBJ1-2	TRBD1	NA	CASSPSLWGTDRCEYGYTF	TGTGCCAGCAGCCCCAGCCTATGGGGGACAGACCGGTGTGAATATGGCTACACCTTC
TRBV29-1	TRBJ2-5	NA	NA	CSVGGRDKSRGETQYF	TGCAGCGTCGGCGGTCGGGACAAATCGAGGGGAGAGACCCAGTACTTC
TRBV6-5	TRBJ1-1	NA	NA	CASSYSGLGTEAFF	TGTGCCAGCAGTTACTCTGGCCTGGGCACTGAAGCTTTCTTT
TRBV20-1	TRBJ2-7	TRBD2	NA	CSARDPAQRGLYEQYF	TGCAGTGCTAGAGATCCCGCCCAGCGGGGATTATACGAGCAGTACTTC
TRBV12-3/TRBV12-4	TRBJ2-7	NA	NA	CASSSGTLGYEQYF	TGTGCCAGCAGTTCCGGGACACTTGGCTACGAGCAGTACTTC
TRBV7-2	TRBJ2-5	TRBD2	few	CASRSPGLAGVETQYF	TGTGCCAGCAGATCCCCGGGACTAGCGGGGGTGGAGACCCAGTACTTC
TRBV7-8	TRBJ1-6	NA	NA	CASSLTVGGAANSPLHF	TGTGCCAGCAGCCTGACCGTGGGGGGCGCGGCAAATTCACCCCTCCACTTT
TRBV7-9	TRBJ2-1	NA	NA	CASSRDVRGGRGEQFF	TGTGCCAGCAGCAGAGACGTCCGCGGGGGCCGTGGTGAGCAGTTCTTC
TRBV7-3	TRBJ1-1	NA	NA	CASSAAGRNPEAFF	TGTGCCAGCAGCGCCGCCGGTCGGAATCCTGAAGCTTTCTTT
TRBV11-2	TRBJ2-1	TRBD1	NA	CASSLVTGTLGGEQFF	TGTGCCAGCAGCTTAGTGACAGGGACCCTGGGTGGCGAGCAGTTCTTC
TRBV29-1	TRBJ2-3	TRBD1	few	CSAVRQGSSDTQYF	TGCAGCGCGGTCCGACAGGGGTCGTCAGATACGCAGTATTTT
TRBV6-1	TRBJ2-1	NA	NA	CASSEDIYLRGGVSYNEQFF	TGTGCCAGCAGTGAAGATATCTATCTTCGGGGCGGGGTCTCCTACAATGAGCAGTTCTTC
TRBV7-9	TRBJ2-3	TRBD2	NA	CASSYSGGIDTQYF	TGTGCCAGCAGCTATAGCGGGGGGATAGATACGCAGTATTTT
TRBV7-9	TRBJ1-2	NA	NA	CASSLTLGYTF	TGTGCCAGCAGCCTAACCTTAGGCTACACCTTC
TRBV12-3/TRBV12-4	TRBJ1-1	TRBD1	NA	CASSVNWRGLEAFF	TGTGCCAGCAGTGTAAATTGGAGGGGGCTTGAGGCTTTCTTT
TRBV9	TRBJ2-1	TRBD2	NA	CASSVTASGGFYNEQFF	TGTGCCAGCAGCGTAACCGCTAGCGGGGGGTTCTACAATGAGCAGTTCTTC
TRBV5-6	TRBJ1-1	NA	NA	CASSSEGRLVTEAFF	TGTGCCAGCAGCTCTGAAGGTCGACTGGTCACTGAAGCTTTCTTT
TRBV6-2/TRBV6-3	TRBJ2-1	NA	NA	CASSYGGTAQNEQFF	TGTGCCAGCAGTTACGGCGGGACAGCCCAGAATGAGCAGTTCTTC